This T cell receptor beta chain was sequenced for a study of human T cells and chemical hapten exposure. Study in general: Patch tests applied 0.01% DPC to the upper back and were scored after 6 days.

As to time point: patch test 1, 2 weeks after DPC sensitization. The treatment is: therapeutic diphenylcyclopropenone sensitization with weekly scalp DPC. It was unfractionated whole blood from which total RNA was extracted. The sample holds many counts of this clonotype. Germline-derived CDR1 and CDR2 are SEHNR and FQNEAQ (reference sequence). The CDR3 runs 12 residues. V lost 8 bases to trimming and J lost 7 bases; unmatched junction nucleotides: 2. TCRdb re-derived calls from the RACE reads in MiXCR, one entry per CDR3 protein. The table has some 53,000 distinct CDR3 sequences, approximately 11% seen once.

This TCR came from a woman between 40 and 50 years old with alopecia areata. Some clones in this sample may be carry-over from other donors' samples. This sample comprised whole blood, obtained in connection with sensitization to the hapten diphenylcyclopropenone (DPC). The genes are TRBV7-9 and TRBJ1-6; 7 nucleotides match TRBD1. CDR3 in DNA: TGTGCCAGCGGACAGGCAAATTCACCCCTCCACTTT. Its translation: CASGQANSPLHF.